These 22 T cell receptor beta chains share one sample of origin, sequenced in a study of blood T cell repertoires in COVID-19. The protocol was immunoSEQ multiplex PCR, while the TCRdb copy is restricted to in-frame clones and leaves out a portion. The sample has around 170,000 clones, 83% seen once. The sample taken for sequencing was peripheral blood. The receptors shown here come from a human donor in a cohort sampled during active COVID-19.

The table lists this clone with a count of one. The chain recombines TRBV3-1 (or the pseudogene TRBV3-2) with TRBJ2-3; 7 bases match TRBD2. V was clipped by 1 base and J by 6 bases; unmatched bases: 7. This CDR3 has 15 amino acids. CDR1 and CDR2 (germline): LGHDT, YNNKEL (reference sequence). This CDR3 is CASSQGLAGSDTQYF. The CDR3 nucleotides are TGTGCCAGCAGCCAAGGACTAGCAGGGTCGGATACGCAGTATTTT.

This clone appeared a few times. The rearrangement links TRBV9 to TRBJ2-7; 10 nucleotides line up with TRBD2. Losses at the gene ends were 4 bases for V and 4 bases for J; bases not matched to a gene: 5. Germline V gives CDR1 SGDLS, CDR2 YYNGEE. CDR3 length: 14 residues. CDR3: CASSSAGGLYEQYF. CDR3 coding DNA: TGTGCCAGCAGCTCAGCGGGGGGGCTGTACGAGCAGTACTTC.

This chain connects TRBV9 to TRBJ1-6; no definite D call. Germline CDR1 SGDLS, CDR2 YYNGEE. V gave up 3 bases and J gave up 3 bases, with 7 bases separating them. The CDR3 spans 14 residues. The CDR3 here is CASSGRNYNSPLHF. CDR3 nucleotides: TGTGCCAGCAGCGGGCGGAACTATAATTCACCCCTCCACTTT.

The chain has TRBV18 and TRBJ1-5; D possibly corresponds to TRBD1 (5 bases). The CDR3 has 13 residues. Germline assignment: CDR1 KGHSH and CDR2 LQKENI. V was trimmed by 1 base and J by 4 bases, leaving 5 bases between them. The CDR3 coding sequence is TGTGCCAGCTCACCACAGGGGAATCAGCCCCAGCATTTT. Translating it yields CASSPQGNQPQHF.

V gene TRBV13 combines with J gene TRBJ1-1; 9 bases map to TRBD1. Germline CDR1 PRHDT, CDR2 FYEKMQ (reference sequence). V gave up 3 bases and J gave up 10 bases; unmatched junction bases: 12. The CDR3 length is 15 residues. Here the CDR3 DNA reads TGTGCCAGCAGCTTGGGACAGGGTTTATTCGTTGGAGCTTTCTTT. As protein: CASSLGQGLFVGAFF.

This rearrangement joins TRBV19 to TRBJ1-2; weak D call: TRBD1 (6 bases). V gave up 8 bases and J gave up 7 bases, with 20 bases separating them. Germline V gives CDR1 LNHDA, CDR2 SQIVND (reference sequence). The CDR3 covers 14 residues. The CDR3: CASRRDIQVGGYTF. The CDR3 DNA reads as TGTGCCAGTCGTCGGGACATCCAAGTAGGTGGCTACACCTTC.

This sequence joins TRBV25-1 and TRBJ2-3, with TRBD2 matching over 7 bases. This CDR3 is built from 15 residues. Germline V gene lookup returns CDR1 MGHDK and CDR2 SYGVNS. With V trimmed by 2 bases and J by 1 base, 3 bases remained unmatched. The DNA of the CDR3 is TGTGCCAGCAGTGAAGAGCGGGGACGCACAGATACGCAGTATTTT. Translation: CASSEERGRTDTQYF.

This chain uses TRBV4-3 with TRBJ1-4; D is ambiguous. Trimming took off 0 bases at V and 0 bases at J, with 20 bases between the two ends. The germline V gene encodes CDR1 LGHNA and CDR2 YSLEER. The CDR3 extends over 20 amino acids. This CDR3 is CASSQEKLTEPNATNEKLFF. CDR3 nucleotides: TGCGCCAGCAGCCAAGAAAAGCTAACAGAGCCAAATGCAACTAATGAAAAACTGTTTTTT.

This chain links TRBV7-6 with TRBJ1-2; 10 positions agree with TRBD1. The trim removed 4 bases at V and 4 bases at J, leaving 18 bases unmatched. There are 19 residues in the CDR3. Germline CDR1 SGHVS, CDR2 FNYEAQ. The CDR3 reads CASSSSTGGLIPMGYGYTF. Written as DNA, the CDR3 is TGTGCCAGCAGCTCCTCGACAGGGGGCTTAATCCCTATGGGCTATGGCTACACCTTC.

This clone was recorded only once. The rearrangement uses TRBV10-3 and TRBJ2-4; 9 bases are a match to TRBD1. The CDR3 spans 18 residues. V dropped 2 bases and J dropped 2; count of bases not matched to a gene: 10. CDR1 is ENHRY, CDR2 SYGVKD, per germline. The chain's CDR3 is CAISEVPGTGSTKNIQYF. Written as DNA, the CDR3 is TGTGCCATCAGTGAGGTCCCTGGGACAGGGAGTACCAAAAACATTCAGTACTTC.

The J gene is TRBJ2-1, the V gene TRBV25-1; 11 nucleotides match TRBD2. J was trimmed by 6 bases and V by 4 bases; bases with no gene match: 5. The CDR3 totals 15 residues. CDR1 MGHDK and CDR2 SYGVNS come from the germline V gene. This CDR3 reads CASSVIAGGINEQFF. DNA of the CDR3: TGTGCCAGCAGTGTTATAGCGGGAGGGATCAATGAGCAGTTCTTC. Full variable domain (rest looked up from reference TRBV25-1 and TRBJ2-1): EADIYQTPRYLVIGTGKKITLECSQTMGHDKMYWYQQDPGMELHLIHYSYGVNSTEKGDLSSESTVSRIRTEHFPLTLESARPSHTSQYLCASSVIAGGINEQFFGPGTRLTVL.

The genes are TRBV7-9 and TRBJ2-1; D is possibly TRBD2 (6 bases). The CDR3 spans 14 residues. CDR1 and CDR2 (germline): SEHNR, FQNEAQ (reference sequence). Deletions cut 5 bases from V and 4 bases from J, with 12 bases between. The CDR3 region is CASSMGLGYNEQFF. The CDR3 DNA reads as TGTGCCAGCAGCATGGGACTGGGTTACAATGAGCAGTTCTTC.

The J gene is TRBJ1-3, the V gene TRBV7-2, with no clear D. Germline V gene sequence: CDR1 SGHTA, CDR2 FQGNSA. The CDR3 runs 12 residues. V was clipped by 8 bases and J by 4 bases, with 9 bases between them. This CDR3 is CASSQAGNTIYF. CDR3 bases: TGTGCCAGCTCCCAAGCAGGAAACACCATATATTTT.

V and J are TRBV7-9 and TRBJ2-7; tentatively, D is TRBD2 (5 bases). In germline, CDR1 is SEHNR, CDR2 FQNEAQ (reference sequence). V was clipped by 7 bases and J by 4 bases, with 8 bases between them. The length of the CDR3 is 11 residues. This CDR3 is CASTPGYEQYF. CDR3 nucleotides: TGTGCCAGCACCCCGGGGTACGAGCAGTACTTC. Together with reference TRBV7-9 and TRBJ2-7, the CDR3 gives the full variable domain: DTGVSQNPRHKITKRGQNVTFRCDPISEHNRLYWYRQTLGQGPEFLTYFQNEAQLEKSRLLSDRFSAERPKGSFSTLEIQRTEQGDSAMYLCASTPGYEQYFGPGTRLTVT.

In DNA, the CDR3 is TGTGCCAGCAGCCTCCTTGGACAGGTGAACACTGAAGCTTTCTTT. Its translation is CASSLLGQVNTEAFF. The chain carries TRBV3-1 (or the pseudogene TRBV3-2) and TRBJ1-1, with TRBD1 matching 7 bases. CDR1 is LGHDT, CDR2 YNNKEL, per germline (reference sequence). The CDR3 loop spans 15 amino acids. With V trimmed by 4 bases and J by 0 bases, 5 bases remained unmatched.

J is TRBJ2-1 and V is TRBV7-3, with D possibly matching TRBD2 (6 bases). The CDR3 extends over 15 amino acids. The ends were cut back, 5 bases at V and 0 bases at J, with 11 bases in the middle. Germline CDR1 reads SGHTA; CDR2 reads FQGTGA. CDR3 nucleotides: TGTGCCAGCAGCCCGCCGGGACTCTCCTACAATGAGCAGTTCTTC. Encoded protein: CASSPPGLSYNEQFF.

CDR3 residues: CASSISTAGNTEAFF. CDR3 in DNA: TGTGCCAGTAGTATAAGTACGGCAGGGAACACTGAAGCTTTCTTT. This chain connects TRBV19 to TRBJ1-1; no reliable D call. The V gene lost 2 bases and the J gene lost 1 base, with 11 bases spanning the gap. Per the germline V gene, CDR1 is LNHDA and CDR2 is SQIVND (reference sequence). The CDR3 extends over 15 amino acids. The full variable domain, completed using reference TRBV19 and TRBJ1-1, is DGGITQSPKYLFRKEGQNVTLSCEQNLNHDAMYWYRQDPGQGLRLIYYSQIVNDFQKGDIAEGYSVSREKKESFPLTVTSAQKNPTAFYLCASSISTAGNTEAFFGQGTRLTVV.

J is TRBJ2-7 and V is TRBV27; 8 bases match TRBD2. Germline V gives CDR1 MNHEY, CDR2 SMNVEV (reference sequence). There are 16 residues in the CDR3. V lost 0 bases, J lost 6 bases, and 10 bases stayed unmatched. This CDR3 is CASSLSGGGTGTEQYF. The CDR3 bases are TGTGCCAGCAGTTTATCCGGGGGGGGTACAGGTACCGAGCAGTACTTC.

This chain links TRBV19 with TRBJ1-5; D remains ambiguous. V dropped 0 bases and J dropped 7 bases, with 7 bases sitting between them. The V gene's germline CDR1 is LNHDA and CDR2 SQIVND (reference sequence). The CDR3 has 13 amino acids. CDR3 protein: CASSIDRGQPQHF. The CDR3 DNA reads TGTGCCAGTAGTATAGATAGAGGCCAGCCCCAGCATTTT.

The chain has TRBV29-1 and TRBJ1-4; TRBD1 aligns across 10 bases. Looked up from germline, CDR1 is SQVTM and CDR2 is ANQGSEA. The V gene end was trimmed by 7 bases and the J gene end by 3 bases; junction bases not matched to a gene: 14. The CDR3 has 17 residues. The CDR3 spells CSGQIGQGVAPNEKLFF. The CDR3 coding sequence is TGCAGCGGACAAATAGGACAGGGGGTGGCCCCTAATGAAAAACTGTTTTTT.

The rearrangement links TRBV5-8 to TRBJ1-3, with D perhaps TRBD1 (6 bases). V lost 4 bases and J lost 0, with 8 bases in between. This CDR3 is built from 14 residues. Germline CDR1 is SGHTS and CDR2 is YDEGEE. The CDR3 is CASSPDSSGNTIYF. In DNA, the CDR3 is TGTGCCAGCAGCCCGGACAGCTCTGGAAACACCATATATTTT.

Here the CDR3 reads CASSVEPLSYEQYF. The CDR3 nucleotides read TGTGCCAGCAGCGTAGAGCCACTGTCCTACGAGCAGTACTTC. V usage is TRBV9 and J usage is TRBJ2-7; D is unresolved. The CDR3 length is 14 residues. V lost 0 bases and J lost 1, with 8 bases in between. Germline CDR1 SGDLS, CDR2 YYNGEE.